Each of the 6 T cell receptor beta chains below was sequenced from the same sample in a study of T cells in Graves' hyperthyroidism and ophthalmopathy. Authors of the study amplified TCR beta CDR3 regions from RNA transcripts. In the first-round RT-PCR of the TCR CDR3, the HTBI primer set was used. TCRdb re-called the multiplex PCR reads with MiXCR, one entry per CDR3 protein. The sample shows about 360,000 distinct CDR3 sequences, over 10% of them seen only once. The sample was blood. These receptor sequences come from a woman between 18 and 29 years old with Graves' hyperthyroidism.

The rearrangement joins TRBV5-1 to TRBJ1-2; D perhaps matches TRBD1 (5 bases). V shed 0 bases and J shed 6 bases, with 9 bases lying between them. Germline CDR1 reads SGHRS; CDR2 reads YFSETQ. The CDR3 has 13 amino acids. The CDR3 protein is CASSLGPRDGYTF. CDR3 nucleotides: TGCGCCAGCAGCTTGGGTCCCAGGGATGGCTACACCTTC.

This clonotype was observed at least ten times. The chain couples TRBV6-2 or TRBV6-3 to TRBJ1-4; D not certain. Germline values: CDR1 MNHEY, CDR2 SVGEGT. The CDR3 consists of 14 residues. V lost 6 bases to trimming and J lost 5 bases, with 13 bases between them. In DNA form, the CDR3 reads TGTGCCAGCAGCTGGGGTATGCCAAATGAAAAACTGTTTTTT. Protein: CASSWGMPNEKLFF.

This clonotype was observed a handful of times. The chain uses TRBV7-2 and TRBJ2-1, with no clear D. The germline V gene encodes CDR1 SGHTA and CDR2 FQGNSA. The CDR3 totals 13 residues. The V and J ends lost 2 bases and 6 bases respectively, with 8 bases between them. Here the CDR3 reads CASSLWASNEQFF. DNA of the CDR3: TGTGCCAGCAGCTTATGGGCATCCAATGAGCAGTTCTTC.

The chain joins TRBV12-5 to TRBJ2-3; D may be TRBD2 (6 bases). This CDR3 contains 14 residues. Trimming shortened V by 1 base and J by 3 bases, and 8 bases separated the two germline ends. Per germline, CDR1 LGHNT and CDR2 FRNRAP. CDR3 loop: CASGLGEVTDTQYF. The CDR3 DNA reads as TGTGCTAGTGGTTTGGGGGAGGTTACAGATACGCAGTATTTT.

Comment on this clonotype: Given a much more abundant clone one base away, this may be a read error. V and J are TRBV6-1 and TRBJ2-7; no reliable D call. From germline, CDR1 is MNHNS and CDR2 SASEGT. V lost 6 bases and J lost 6, with 12 bases in between. This CDR3 is built from 12 residues. Here the CDR3 reads CASSHLLGEQYF. As DNA, the CDR3 is TGTGCCAGCAGCCACCTCTTGGGCGAGCAGTACTTC.

This clonotype was found many times. V gene TRBV25-1 combines with J gene TRBJ2-5; the D call may be TRBD1 or TRBD2 (5 bases each). The V and J ends lost 3 bases and 0 bases respectively, with 11 bases between them. CDR1 is MGHDK, CDR2 SYGVNS, per germline. This CDR3 is 15 amino acids long. The CDR3 DNA sequence: TGTGCCAGCAGTGATTCGGGACGGGACCAAGAGACCCAGTACTTC. Its translation is CASSDSGRDQETQYF.